This T cell receptor beta chain was recorded in a study of vaccination and CD4 T cells after COVID-19. The Oncomine TCR Beta short-read assay was what sequenced the DNA obtained from cultured CD4+ T cells. From the PCR reads, TCRdb called clonotypes with MiXCR, one entry per CDR3 protein. The table has about 6,700 distinct CDR3 sequences, 30% to 45% seen once. This clonotype was detected a few times. The antigen remains undetermined. Noted treatment: roughly ten-day PBMC culture with coronavirus spike peptide pools or control peptides (ViraFEST assay). The unexposed donor gave CD4+ T cells before the COVID-19 pandemic (2011-2018). After removal of 4 bases from V and 2 bases from J, the junction contained 4 bases not matched to a gene. CDR1 is LNHDA, CDR2 SQIVND, per germline (reference sequence). The CDR3 runs to 15 residues.

This clonotype was obtained from a human donor in good health. Specimen: CD4+ T cells from blood, cultured in vitro. The chain has TRBV19 and TRBJ2-2; 7 bases agree with TRBD1. In DNA form, the CDR3 reads TGTGCCAGTAGTAACCGGGACAGAAACACCGGGGAGCTGTTTTTT. It translates to CASSNRDRNTGELFF.